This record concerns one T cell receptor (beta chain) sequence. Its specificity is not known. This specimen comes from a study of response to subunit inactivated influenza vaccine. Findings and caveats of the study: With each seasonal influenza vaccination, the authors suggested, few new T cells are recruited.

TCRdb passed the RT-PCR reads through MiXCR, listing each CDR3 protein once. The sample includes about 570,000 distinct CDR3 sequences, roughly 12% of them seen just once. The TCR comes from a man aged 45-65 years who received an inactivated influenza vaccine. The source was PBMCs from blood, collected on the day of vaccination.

This CDR3 reads CASPLSGRKLAGANVLTF. The CDR3 DNA reads as TGTGCCAGCCCCCTCAGCGGCAGGAAGCTGGCTGGGGCCAACGTCCTGACTTTC. This sequence joins TRBV7-4 and TRBJ2-6; D is possibly TRBD2 (5 bases). This CDR3 is built from 18 residues. Deletions cut 8 bases from V and 2 bases from J, with 22 bases between. Germline CDR1 is SGHVT and CDR2 is SQSDAQ.